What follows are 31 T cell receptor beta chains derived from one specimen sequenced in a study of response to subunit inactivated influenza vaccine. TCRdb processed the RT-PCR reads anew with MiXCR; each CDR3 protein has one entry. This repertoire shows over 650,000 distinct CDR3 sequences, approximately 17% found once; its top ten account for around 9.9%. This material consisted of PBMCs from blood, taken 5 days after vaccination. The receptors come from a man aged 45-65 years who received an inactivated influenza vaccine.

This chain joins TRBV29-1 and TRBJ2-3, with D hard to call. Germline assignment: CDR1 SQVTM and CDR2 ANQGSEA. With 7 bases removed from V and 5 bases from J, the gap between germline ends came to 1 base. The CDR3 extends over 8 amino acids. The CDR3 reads CSGDTQYF. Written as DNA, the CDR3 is TGCAGCGGAGATACGCAGTATTTT.

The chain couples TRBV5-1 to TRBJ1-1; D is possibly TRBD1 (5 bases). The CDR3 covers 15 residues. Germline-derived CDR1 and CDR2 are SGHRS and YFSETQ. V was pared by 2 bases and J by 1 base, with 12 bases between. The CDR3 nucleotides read TGCGCCAGCAGCTTTTCTTCCGGGGGGAACACTGAAGCTTTCTTT. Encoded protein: CASSFSSGGNTEAFF.

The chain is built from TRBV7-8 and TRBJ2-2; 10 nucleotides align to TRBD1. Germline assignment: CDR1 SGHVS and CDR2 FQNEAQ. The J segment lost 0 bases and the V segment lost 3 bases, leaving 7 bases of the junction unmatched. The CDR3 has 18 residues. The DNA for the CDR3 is TGTGCCAGCAGCTTTCCGGGACAGGGGACCGCGAACACCGGGGAGCTGTTTTTT. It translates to CASSFPGQGTANTGELFF. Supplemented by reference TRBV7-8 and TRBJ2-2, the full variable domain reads GAGVSQSPRYKVAKRGQDVALRCDPISGHVSLFWYQQALGQGPEFLTYFQNEAQLDKSGLPSDRFFAERPEGSVSTLKIQRTQQEDSAVYLCASSFPGQGTANTGELFFGEGSRLTVL.

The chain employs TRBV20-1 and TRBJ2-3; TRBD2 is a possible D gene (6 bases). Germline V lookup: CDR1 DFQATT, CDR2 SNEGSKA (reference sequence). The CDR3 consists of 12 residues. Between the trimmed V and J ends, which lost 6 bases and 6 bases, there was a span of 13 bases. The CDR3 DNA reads TGCAGTGCCCCCCGGGAGTCGGATACGCAGTATTTT. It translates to CSAPRESDTQYF.

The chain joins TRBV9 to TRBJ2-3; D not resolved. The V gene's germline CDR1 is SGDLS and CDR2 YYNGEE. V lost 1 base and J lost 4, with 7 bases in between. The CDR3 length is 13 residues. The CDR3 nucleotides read TGTGCCAGCAGCGTATTAGTTTCAGATACGCAGTATTTT. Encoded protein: CASSVLVSDTQYF.

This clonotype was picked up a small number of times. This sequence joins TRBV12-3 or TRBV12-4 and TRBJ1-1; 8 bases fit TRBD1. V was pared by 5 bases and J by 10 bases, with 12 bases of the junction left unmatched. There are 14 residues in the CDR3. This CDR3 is CASSIVGQGEGAFF. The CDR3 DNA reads TGTGCCAGCAGTATCGTCGGACAGGGTGAAGGAGCTTTCTTT.

CDR3 protein: CASGGQGSYEQYF. CDR3 DNA sequence: TGTGCCAGCGGGGGACAGGGATCCTACGAGCAGTACTTC. V usage is TRBV6-6 and J usage is TRBJ2-7; 9 bases map to TRBD1. V dropped 8 bases and J dropped 1; count of bases not matched to a gene: 3. CDR1 is MNHNY and CDR2 is SVGAGI in the germline V gene (reference sequence). This CDR3 contains 13 residues.

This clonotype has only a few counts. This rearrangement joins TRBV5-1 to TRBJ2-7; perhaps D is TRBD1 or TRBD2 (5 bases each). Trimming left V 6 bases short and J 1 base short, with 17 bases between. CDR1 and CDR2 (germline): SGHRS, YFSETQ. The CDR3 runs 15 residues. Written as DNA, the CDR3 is TGCGCCAGCACACGCTCCGGGACGGAGTCCTACGAGCAGTACTTC. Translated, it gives CASTRSGTESYEQYF.

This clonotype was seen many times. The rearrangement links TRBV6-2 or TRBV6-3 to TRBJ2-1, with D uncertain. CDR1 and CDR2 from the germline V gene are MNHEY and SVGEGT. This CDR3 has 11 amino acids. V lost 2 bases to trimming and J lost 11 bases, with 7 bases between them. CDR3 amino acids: CASSYGPKQFF. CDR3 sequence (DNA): TGTGCCAGCAGTTACGGTCCCAAGCAGTTCTTC.

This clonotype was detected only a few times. CDR3 amino acids: CSARDRTVRNIQYF. The CDR3, as DNA: TGCAGTGCTAGAGATCGGACAGTTAGGAACATTCAGTACTTC. The gene calls are TRBV20-1 and TRBJ2-4; possibly TRBD1 for D (6 bases). Germline-derived CDR1 and CDR2 are DFQATT and SNEGSKA (reference sequence). The CDR3 covers 14 residues. V was pared by 0 bases and J by 7 bases, with 13 bases between.

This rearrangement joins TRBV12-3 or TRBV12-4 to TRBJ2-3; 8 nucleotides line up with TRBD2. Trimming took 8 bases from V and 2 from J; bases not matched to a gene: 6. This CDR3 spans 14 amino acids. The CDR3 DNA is TGTGCCAGCCTAAAAGCGGGGGACACAGATACGCAGTATTTT. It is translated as CASLKAGDTDTQYF.

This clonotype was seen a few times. CDR3 sequence reads: CASSYRGQRGQFF. Here the CDR3 DNA reads TGTGCCAGCAGTTACAGGGGGCAAAGGGGGCAGTTCTTC. The rearrangement joins TRBV6-2 or TRBV6-3 to TRBJ2-1; 7 bases agree with TRBD1. This CDR3 is built from 13 residues. CDR1 MNHEY and CDR2 SVGEGT come from the germline V gene. Trimming removed 2 bases from V and 12 bases from J; junction bases left unmatched: 7.

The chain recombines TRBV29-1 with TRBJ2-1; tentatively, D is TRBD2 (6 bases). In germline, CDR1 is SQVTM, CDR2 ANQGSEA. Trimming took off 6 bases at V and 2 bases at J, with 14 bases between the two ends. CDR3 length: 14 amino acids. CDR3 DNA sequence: TGCAGCGTAGACCTAGCGAATACCTACAATGAGCAGTTCTTC. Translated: CSVDLANTYNEQFF.

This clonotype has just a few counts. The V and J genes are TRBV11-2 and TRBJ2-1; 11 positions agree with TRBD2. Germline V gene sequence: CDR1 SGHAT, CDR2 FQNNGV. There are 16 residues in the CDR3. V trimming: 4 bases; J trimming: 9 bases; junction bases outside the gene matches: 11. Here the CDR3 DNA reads TGTGCCAGCAGCTCCCTTAGCGGGGGGGCGCCCTTTGAGCAGTTCTTC. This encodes CASSSLSGGAPFEQFF.

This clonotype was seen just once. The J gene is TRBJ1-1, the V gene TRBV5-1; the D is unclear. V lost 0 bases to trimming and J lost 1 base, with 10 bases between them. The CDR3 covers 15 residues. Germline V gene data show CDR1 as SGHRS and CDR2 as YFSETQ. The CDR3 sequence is CASSLGSPPNTEAFF. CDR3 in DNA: TGCGCCAGCAGCTTGGGGAGTCCCCCGAACACTGAAGCTTTCTTT. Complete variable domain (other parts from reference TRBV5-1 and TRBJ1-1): KAGVTQTPRYLIKTRGQQVTLSCSPISGHRSVSWYQQTPGQGLQFLFEYFSETQRNKGNFPGRFSGRQFSNSRSEMNVSTLELGDSALYLCASSLGSPPNTEAFFGQGTRLTVV.

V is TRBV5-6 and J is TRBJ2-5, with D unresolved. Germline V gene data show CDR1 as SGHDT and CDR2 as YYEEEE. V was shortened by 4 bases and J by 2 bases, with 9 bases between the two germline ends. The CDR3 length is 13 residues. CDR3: CASSARDQETQYF. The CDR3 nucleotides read TGTGCCAGCAGCGCACGCGATCAAGAGACCCAGTACTTC.

CDR3 sequence (DNA): TGTGCCAGCAGCTTAGGGGATGCGGGAGGGATCGGAGAGACCCAGTACTTC. It yields the protein CASSLGDAGGIGETQYF. The chain employs TRBV7-2 and TRBJ2-5, with TRBD2 identical over 9 bases. This CDR3 contains 17 residues. CDR1 is SGHTA and CDR2 is FQGNSA in the germline V gene. V was clipped by 1 base and J by 4 bases; unmatched bases: 10. The variable domain in full, completed from reference TRBV7-2 and TRBJ2-5, reads GAGVSQSPSNKVTEKGKDVELRCDPISGHTALYWYRQSLGQGLEFLIYFQGNSAPDKSGLPSDRFSAERTGGSVSTLTIQRTQQEDSAVYLCASSLGDAGGIGETQYFGPGTRLLVL.

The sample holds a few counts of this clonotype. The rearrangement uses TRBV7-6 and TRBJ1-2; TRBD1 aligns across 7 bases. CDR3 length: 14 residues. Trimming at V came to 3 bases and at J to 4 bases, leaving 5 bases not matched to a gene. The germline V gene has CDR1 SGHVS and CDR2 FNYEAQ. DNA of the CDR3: TGTGCCAGCAGCTTTGGGCAGGGGGTCTATGGCTACACCTTC. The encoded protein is CASSFGQGVYGYTF.

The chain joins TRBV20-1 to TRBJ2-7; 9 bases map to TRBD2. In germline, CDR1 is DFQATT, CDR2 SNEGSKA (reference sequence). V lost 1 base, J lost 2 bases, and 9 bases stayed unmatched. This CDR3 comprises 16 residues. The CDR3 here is CSARASTREGTYEQYF. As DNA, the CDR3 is TGCAGTGCTAGAGCCTCTACGCGGGAGGGCACCTACGAGCAGTACTTC.

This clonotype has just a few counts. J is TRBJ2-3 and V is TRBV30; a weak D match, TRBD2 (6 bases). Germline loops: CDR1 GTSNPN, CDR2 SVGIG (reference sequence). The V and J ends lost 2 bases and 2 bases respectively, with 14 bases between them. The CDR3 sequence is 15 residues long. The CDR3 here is CAWSMGTQNTDTQYF. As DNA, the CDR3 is TGTGCCTGGAGTATGGGGACTCAGAACACAGATACGCAGTATTTT.

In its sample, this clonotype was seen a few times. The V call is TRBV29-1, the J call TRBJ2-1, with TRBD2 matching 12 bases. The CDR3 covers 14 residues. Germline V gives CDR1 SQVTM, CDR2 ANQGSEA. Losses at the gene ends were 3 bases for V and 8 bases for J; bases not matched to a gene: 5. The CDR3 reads CSVDPSGGAYEQFF. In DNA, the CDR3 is TGCAGCGTTGACCCTAGCGGGGGGGCGTATGAGCAGTTCTTC.

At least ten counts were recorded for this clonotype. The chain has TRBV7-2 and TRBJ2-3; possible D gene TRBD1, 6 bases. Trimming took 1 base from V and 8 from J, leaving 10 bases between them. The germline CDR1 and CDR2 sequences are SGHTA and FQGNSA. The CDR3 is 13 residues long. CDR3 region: CASSLVGGATQYF. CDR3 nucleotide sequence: TGTGCCAGCAGCTTAGTAGGGGGAGCTACGCAGTATTTT.

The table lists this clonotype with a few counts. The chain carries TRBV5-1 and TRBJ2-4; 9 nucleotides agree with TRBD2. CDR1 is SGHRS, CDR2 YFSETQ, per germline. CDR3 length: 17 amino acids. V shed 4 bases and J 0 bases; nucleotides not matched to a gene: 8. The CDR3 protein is CASSAGLAVLAKNIQYF. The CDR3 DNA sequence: TGCGCCAGCAGCGCGGGACTAGCCGTACTAGCCAAAAACATTCAGTACTTC. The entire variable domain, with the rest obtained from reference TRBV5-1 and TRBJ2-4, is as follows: KAGVTQTPRYLIKTRGQQVTLSCSPISGHRSVSWYQQTPGQGLQFLFEYFSETQRNKGNFPGRFSGRQFSNSRSEMNVSTLELGDSALYLCASSAGLAVLAKNIQYFGAGTRLSVL.

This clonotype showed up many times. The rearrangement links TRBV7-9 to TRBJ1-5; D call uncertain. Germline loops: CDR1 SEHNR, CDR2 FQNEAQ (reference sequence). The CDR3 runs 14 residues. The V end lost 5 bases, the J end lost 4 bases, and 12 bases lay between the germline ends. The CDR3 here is CASSTEDGNQPQHF. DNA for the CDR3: TGTGCCAGCAGCACCGAGGACGGGAATCAGCCCCAGCATTTT.

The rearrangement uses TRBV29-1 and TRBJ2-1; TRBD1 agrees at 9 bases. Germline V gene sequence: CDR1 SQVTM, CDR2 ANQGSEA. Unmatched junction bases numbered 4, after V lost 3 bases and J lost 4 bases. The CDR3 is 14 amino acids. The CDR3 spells CSVDRDRVYNEQFF. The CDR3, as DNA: TGCAGCGTTGACCGGGACAGGGTATACAATGAGCAGTTCTTC.

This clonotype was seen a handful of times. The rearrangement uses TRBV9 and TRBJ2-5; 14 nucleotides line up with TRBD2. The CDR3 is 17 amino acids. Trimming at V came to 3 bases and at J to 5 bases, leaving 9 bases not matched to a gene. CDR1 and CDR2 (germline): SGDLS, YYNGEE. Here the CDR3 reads CASSASGTSGRGETQYF. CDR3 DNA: TGTGCCAGCAGCGCCTCAGGGACTAGCGGGAGAGGGGAGACCCAGTACTTC.

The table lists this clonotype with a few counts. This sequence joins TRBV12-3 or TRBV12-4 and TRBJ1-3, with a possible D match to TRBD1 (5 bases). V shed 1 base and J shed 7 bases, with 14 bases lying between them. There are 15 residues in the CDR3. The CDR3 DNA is TGTGCCAGCAGTTTAGGGGGACGCACGACTAACACCATATATTTT. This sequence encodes CASSLGGRTTNTIYF.

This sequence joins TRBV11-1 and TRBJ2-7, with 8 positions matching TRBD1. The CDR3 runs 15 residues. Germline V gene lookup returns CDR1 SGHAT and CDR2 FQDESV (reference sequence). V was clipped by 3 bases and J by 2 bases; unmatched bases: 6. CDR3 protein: CASSLEETGAYEQYF. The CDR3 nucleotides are TGTGCCAGCAGCTTGGAGGAGACAGGGGCCTACGAGCAGTACTTC.

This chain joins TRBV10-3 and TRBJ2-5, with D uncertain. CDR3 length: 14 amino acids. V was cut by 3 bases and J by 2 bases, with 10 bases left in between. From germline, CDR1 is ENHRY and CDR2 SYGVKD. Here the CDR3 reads CAISDSQDQETQYF. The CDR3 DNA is TGTGCCATCAGTGATAGTCAGGATCAAGAGACCCAGTACTTC.

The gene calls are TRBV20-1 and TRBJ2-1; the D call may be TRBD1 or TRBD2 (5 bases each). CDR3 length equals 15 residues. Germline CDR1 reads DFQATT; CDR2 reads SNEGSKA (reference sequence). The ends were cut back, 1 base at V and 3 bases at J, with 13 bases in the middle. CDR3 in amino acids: CSARAGLVNYNEQFF. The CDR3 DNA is TGCAGTGCTAGAGCGGGGCTAGTGAACTACAATGAGCAGTTCTTC.

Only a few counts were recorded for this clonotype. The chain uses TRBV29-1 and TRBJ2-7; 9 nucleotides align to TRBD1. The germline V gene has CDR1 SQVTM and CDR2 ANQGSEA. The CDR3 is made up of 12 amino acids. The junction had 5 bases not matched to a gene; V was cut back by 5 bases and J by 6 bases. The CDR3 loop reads CSVTGQGAEQYF. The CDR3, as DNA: TGCAGCGTTACGGGACAGGGAGCCGAGCAGTACTTC.